The 9 T cell receptor beta chains given below trace back to one sample, sequenced in a study of OX40 agonist ivuxolimab in advanced cancers. Repertoires were generated with immunoSEQ multiplex PCR, while TCRdb's copy carries only in-frame clones and drops some. The data contain about 120,000 clones, 85% to 90% of them singletons. Sample: CD4+ or CD8+ T cells sorted from blood, taken in a trial of the OX40 agonist ivuxolimab. All receptors come from an adult with an advanced solid tumor such as melanoma, head and neck, liver or kidney cancer.

The rearrangement uses TRBV28 and TRBJ1-2; D remains ambiguous. Trimming removed 5 bases at V and 8 bases at J, with 18 bases between. Germline V gene sequence: CDR1 MDHEN, CDR2 SYDVKM. The CDR3 contains 14 residues. In DNA form, the CDR3 reads TGTGCCAGCAGTCTAACTGCAAGGGTCGAGGGCTACACCTTC. This encodes CASSLTARVEGYTF.

This chain links TRBV2 with TRBJ1-6, with D perhaps matching TRBD1 (6 bases). The CDR3 contains 14 residues. Germline CDR1 is SNHLY and CDR2 is FYNNEI. With 3 bases removed from V and 7 bases from J, the gap between germline ends came to 10 bases. CDR3 sequence: CASSDGQGNSPLHF. As DNA, the CDR3 is TGTGCCAGCAGTGACGGCCAGGGGAATTCACCCCTCCACTTT.

The chain uses TRBV4-2 and TRBJ2-6, with 9 bases aligning to TRBD1. Trimming cost V 4 bases and J 4 bases; bases outside gene matches: 8. Per germline, CDR1 LGHNA and CDR2 YNFKEQ. The length of the CDR3 is 17 residues. CDR3 bases: TGTGCCAGCAGCCGAGTACAGGGGGCGGGAGGGGCCAACGTCCTGACTTTC. This encodes CASSRVQGAGGANVLTF.

The chain combines TRBV5-5 with TRBJ1-5; D not certain. The CDR3 contains 13 residues. Germline V gene sequence: CDR1 SGHKS, CDR2 YYEKEE (reference sequence). Trimming cost V 1 base and J 5 bases, with 7 bases left between them. DNA of the CDR3: TGTGCCAGCAGCTTGTTATGGGATCAGCCCCAGCATTTT. It codes for CASSLLWDQPQHF.

The genes are TRBV7-2 and TRBJ2-3; 8 positions match TRBD2. The V gene end was trimmed by 5 bases and the J gene end by 5 bases; junction bases not matched to a gene: 6. Germline V CDR1 and CDR2: SGHTA, FQGNSA. The CDR3 covers 14 residues. This CDR3 is CASSQGLAVDTQYF. CDR3 sequence (DNA): TGTGCCAGCAGCCAAGGACTAGCAGTAGATACGCAGTATTTT. The variable domain in full, completed from reference TRBV7-2 and TRBJ2-3, reads GAGVSQSPSNKVTEKGKDVELRCDPISGHTALYWYRQSLGQGLEFLIYFQGNSAPDKSGLPSDRFSAERTGGSVSTLTIQRTQQEDSAVYLCASSQGLAVDTQYFGPGTRLTVL.

CDR3 sequence (DNA): TGTGCCAGCAGTGAAGGCAGGGGGAACACCGGGGAGCTGTTTTTT. This encodes CASSEGRGNTGELFF. This rearrangement joins TRBV2 to TRBJ2-2; D perhaps matches TRBD1 (6 bases). Trimming stripped 1 base from V and 1 base from J, with 7 bases between. In germline, CDR1 is SNHLY, CDR2 FYNNEI. The CDR3 extends over 15 amino acids. The complete variable domain, with remaining parts taken from reference TRBV2 and TRBJ2-2, reads EPEVTQTPSHQVTQMGQEVILRCVPISNHLYFYWYRQILGQKVEFLVSFYNNEISEKSEIFDDQFSVERPDGSNFTLKIRSTKLEDSAMYFCASSEGRGNTGELFFGEGSRLTVL.

The gene calls are TRBV5-4 and TRBJ2-7; D is undetermined. The germline V gene has CDR1 SGHNT and CDR2 YYREEE (reference sequence). The CDR3 contains 15 residues. V lost 0 bases and J 4 bases, leaving 14 bases between the germline ends. The CDR3 region is CASSLAASMAYEQYF. The CDR3 DNA reads as TGTGCCAGCAGCTTGGCAGCTTCAATGGCGTACGAGCAGTACTTC. Drawing the rest from reference TRBV5-4 and TRBJ2-7, the complete variable domain is ETGVTQSPTHLIKTRGQQVTLRCSSQSGHNTVSWYQQALGQGPQFIFQYYREEENGRGNFPPRFSGLQFPNYSSELNVNALELDDSALYLCASSLAASMAYEQYFGPGTRLTVT.

This clone was seen a few times. The chain has TRBV27 and TRBJ1-5; D call uncertain. The germline V gene has CDR1 MNHEY and CDR2 SMNVEV (reference sequence). The V gene lost 2 bases and the J gene lost 7 bases, with 9 bases spanning the gap. The CDR3 totals 13 residues. The CDR3 nucleotides read TGTGCCAGCAGTTTACGACCTTACCAGCCCCAGCATTTT. This sequence encodes CASSLRPYQPQHF.

The chain employs TRBV4-3 and TRBJ1-2, with a weak D call TRBD1 (6 bases). The ends were cut back, 0 bases at V and 3 bases at J, with 8 bases in the middle. This CDR3 spans 14 amino acids. The germline CDR1 and CDR2 sequences are LGHNA and YSLEER. CDR3 region: CASSQERGDYGYTF. CDR3 nucleotide sequence: TGCGCCAGCAGCCAAGAGAGGGGGGACTATGGCTACACCTTC.